Below are 2 T cell receptor beta chains sequenced from a single sample in a study of vaccination and CD4 T cells after COVID-19. Indicated time point: late sampling 161 to 241 days after vaccination in three convalescent patients. One entry per CDR3 protein, called by TCRdb with MiXCR from the PCR reads. The table records 35,000 to 45,000 distinct CDR3 sequences, about 34% of them present only once. The sequenced sample was CD4+ T cells from blood, obtained about 7 months after SARS-CoV-2 vaccination. These receptors were obtained from a human donor who had recovered from COVID-19.

The chain recombines TRBV7-3 with TRBJ1-1, with D unresolved. From germline, CDR1 is SGHTA and CDR2 FQGTGA. V lost 5 bases and J lost 11, with 24 bases in between. This CDR3 spans 15 amino acids. CDR3 loop: CASSQDLGTPLKAFF. In nucleotides, the CDR3 is TGTGCCAGCAGCCAAGATCTCGGAACTCCCCTCAAGGCTTTCTTT.

This clonotype was counted between two and nine times. This chain joins TRBV6-5 and TRBJ2-2; 7 nucleotides agree with TRBD2. Germline lookup yields CDR1 MNHEY and CDR2 SVGAGI. With V trimmed by 2 bases and J by 3 bases, 12 bases remained unmatched. This CDR3 contains 18 residues. CDR3 sequence (DNA): TGTGCCAGCAGTTACGCTCTGGGGGGGTTAGGGGACACCGGGGAGCTGTTTTTT. This codes for CASSYALGGLGDTGELFF.